A single sample gave rise to the 19 T cell receptor beta chains below, sequenced in a study of sequential checkpoint blockade in melanoma. Profiled with immunoSEQ multiplex PCR; TCRdb holds only in-frame clones, not every one. The table shows around 22,000 clones, with nearly 70% occurring only once. Treatment reported: randomized to nivolumab then ipilimumab (arm A) or the reverse (arm B). The material sequenced was CD8+ T cells sorted from blood (inferred from file names), taken from a patient given nivolumab and ipilimumab in sequence. The receptors shown here come from a human donor with melanoma.

This clone appeared a single time. The chain links TRBV9 to TRBJ2-7; D may be TRBD2 (7 bases). V lost 4 bases to trimming and J lost 0 bases, with 11 bases between them. The CDR3 contains 14 residues. Germline values: CDR1 SGDLS, CDR2 YYNGEE. CDR3 sequence reads: CASSKGGISYEQYF. The CDR3 DNA is TGTGCCAGCAGCAAGGGGGGGATCTCCTACGAGCAGTACTTC.

CDR3 protein: CASSYGDRVNEQFF. CDR3 DNA: TGTGCCAGCAGTTATGGGGACAGGGTTAATGAGCAGTTCTTC. The chain has TRBV27 and TRBJ2-1, with 9 bases aligning to TRBD1. The CDR3 is made up of 14 amino acids. Germline V gene data show CDR1 as MNHEY and CDR2 as SMNVEV (reference sequence). The J segment lost 7 bases and the V segment lost 4 bases, leaving 5 bases of the junction unmatched.

This clone was detected a few times. Other DNA sequences in this sample translate to the same CDR3. The gene calls are TRBV2 and TRBJ1-1; D is perhaps TRBD1 (5 bases). Germline CDR1 reads SNHLY; CDR2 reads FYNNEI. The CDR3 is made up of 12 amino acids. V lost 9 bases, J lost 5 bases, and 13 bases lay in between. The CDR3 reads CARNGGWTEAFF. CDR3 bases: TGTGCCAGGAACGGGGGGTGGACTGAAGCTTTCTTT.

The chain has TRBV14 and TRBJ2-6, with D perhaps TRBD2 (6 bases). Germline V lookup: CDR1 SGHDN, CDR2 FVKESK. The CDR3 covers 18 residues. V was cut by 6 bases and J by 2 bases, with 20 bases left in between. CDR3 sequence (DNA): TGTGCCAGCAGGCCTGACGTTGGGGGGACCGCTGGGGCCAACGTCCTGACTTTC. Encoded protein: CASRPDVGGTAGANVLTF.

The CDR3 sequence is CAISGDKTNEKLFF. Written as DNA, the CDR3 is TGTGCCATCAGCGGGGACAAAACTAATGAAAAACTGTTTTTT. J is TRBJ1-4 and V is TRBV10-3, with TRBD1 as a possible D gene (6 bases). CDR3 length: 14 residues. Trimming cost V 6 bases and J 1 base, with 9 bases left between them. CDR1 is ENHRY, CDR2 SYGVKD, per germline.

There are a few counts of this clone. The chain couples TRBV9 to TRBJ2-3; D possibly corresponds to TRBD1 (5 bases). From germline, CDR1 is SGDLS and CDR2 YYNGEE. The ends were cut back, 5 bases at V and 0 bases at J, with 19 bases in the middle. The CDR3 is 17 amino acids. CDR3 in DNA: TGTGCCAGCAGGAAGAGCGACAGTTCTTTTAGCACAGATACGCAGTATTTT. The encoded protein is CASRKSDSSFSTDTQYF.

The chain combines TRBV5-4 with TRBJ2-1; D is ambiguous. The CDR3 is made up of 13 amino acids. Trimming cost V 0 bases and J 7 bases, with 8 bases left between them. Germline lookup yields CDR1 SGHNT and CDR2 YYREEE (reference sequence). CDR3 nucleotide sequence: TGTGCCAGCAGCTTGGTAGTTCCGAATGAGCAGTTCTTC. Translation gives CASSLVVPNEQFF.

The chain carries TRBV9 and TRBJ2-5; 8 bases map to TRBD1. The V gene end was trimmed by 4 bases and the J gene end by 1 base; junction bases not matched to a gene: 15. The CDR3 sequence is 18 residues long. Per germline, CDR1 SGDLS and CDR2 YYNGEE. The CDR3, as DNA: TGTGCCAGCAGCCCCTATCTGGAGGGCAGGGGGCCCCAAGAGACCCAGTACTTC. As protein: CASSPYLEGRGPQETQYF.

This clone showed up just once. The chain recombines TRBV4-3 with TRBJ2-7; tentative D call: TRBD2 (5 bases). V lost 4 bases and J lost 4, with 11 bases in between. CDR1 is LGHNA, CDR2 YSLEER, per germline. This CDR3 has 13 amino acids. In nucleotides, the CDR3 is TGCGCCAGCAGCCCACTCGAGGGATACGAGCAGTACTTC. Amino acids: CASSPLEGYEQYF.

This rearrangement joins TRBV5-4 to TRBJ1-2, with D hard to call. The CDR3 consists of 15 residues. The ends were cut back, 0 bases at V and 2 bases at J, with 11 bases in the middle. Germline V gene sequence: CDR1 SGHNT, CDR2 YYREEE (reference sequence). CDR3: CASSLVFSENYGYTF. CDR3 in DNA: TGTGCCAGCAGCTTGGTTTTTTCGGAGAACTATGGCTACACCTTC.

J is TRBJ2-5 and V is TRBV7-6; no definite D call. Germline lookup yields CDR1 SGHVS and CDR2 FNYEAQ. The CDR3 loop spans 15 amino acids. The ends were cut back, 1 base at V and 2 bases at J, with 11 bases in the middle. This chain's CDR3 is CASSLDDNRQETQYF. The DNA of the CDR3 is TGTGCCAGCAGCTTAGACGACAATAGACAAGAGACCCAGTACTTC. Based on the CDR3 plus reference TRBV7-6 and TRBJ2-5, the full variable domain is GAGVSQSPRYKVTKRGQDVALRCDPISGHVSLYWYRQALGQGPEFLTYFNYEAQQDKSGLPNDRFSAERPEGSISTLTIQRTEQRDSAMYRCASSLDDNRQETQYFGPGTRLLVL.

The rearrangement joins TRBV6-1 to TRBJ2-7; 11 positions match TRBD1. CDR1 is MNHNS, CDR2 SASEGT, per germline. This CDR3 contains 19 residues. Losses at the gene ends were 4 bases for V and 2 bases for J; bases not matched to a gene: 16. CDR3 loop: CASSGPGQGGPMVAYEQYF. In DNA, the CDR3 is TGTGCCAGCAGTGGGCCGGGACAGGGGGGCCCCATGGTCGCCTACGAGCAGTACTTC.

The V gene is TRBV19, the J gene TRBJ2-7; 11 positions match TRBD1. The junction had 5 bases not matched to a gene; V was cut back by 5 bases and J by 2 bases. In germline, CDR1 is LNHDA, CDR2 SQIVND (reference sequence). This CDR3 has 15 residues. The CDR3 here is CASSPGQGAAYEQYF. DNA for the CDR3: TGTGCCAGTAGTCCAGGACAGGGGGCCGCCTACGAGCAGTACTTC.

CDR3 bases: TGCGCCAGCAGCCCGCAGGGGTCCTTCAGCACAGATACGCAGTATTTT. Its protein product is CASSPQGSFSTDTQYF. V is TRBV4-1 and J is TRBJ2-3; possibly TRBD1 for D (6 bases). CDR1 is MGHRA, CDR2 YSYEKL, per germline. The CDR3 runs 16 residues. The V end was cut by 4 bases, the J end by 0 bases, with 14 bases between.

This sequence joins TRBV4-1 and TRBJ1-2; 9 bases agree with TRBD1. Germline values: CDR1 MGHRA, CDR2 YSYEKL. This CDR3 contains 14 residues. Trimming took 1 base from V and 8 from J; bases not matched to a gene: 5. The CDR3 loop reads CASSQAQGADGYTF. CDR3 DNA sequence: TGCGCCAGCAGCCAAGCACAGGGGGCAGACGGCTACACCTTC.

This clone appeared a single time. This chain uses TRBV5-8 with TRBJ1-1; 7 bases are shared with TRBD1. Per the germline V gene, CDR1 is SGHTS and CDR2 is YDEGEE. The CDR3 runs 14 residues. V dropped 6 bases and J dropped 3; count of bases not matched to a gene: 8. CDR3 sequence: CASKNDRDYTEAFF. Here the CDR3 DNA reads TGTGCCAGCAAAAATGACAGGGATTACACTGAAGCTTTCTTT.

The CDR3 DNA sequence: TGTGCCAGCAGCTTGGATTCCGGGGAGCAAGCTTTCTTT. Its protein product is CASSLDSGEQAFF. V and J are TRBV5-4 and TRBJ1-1; D call uncertain. Germline V gene lookup returns CDR1 SGHNT and CDR2 YYREEE (reference sequence). V lost 0 bases and J 9 bases, leaving 12 bases between the germline ends. The CDR3 extends over 13 amino acids.

The rearrangement joins TRBV6-1 to TRBJ1-4; possibly TRBD1 for D (5 bases). Trimming removed 1 base from V and 1 base from J, with 7 bases in between. Looked up from germline, CDR1 is MNHNS and CDR2 is SASEGT. This CDR3 is built from 15 residues. The CDR3 spells CASSEVQGTNEKLFF. The CDR3 nucleotides are TGTGCCAGCAGTGAAGTCCAGGGAACTAATGAAAAACTGTTTTTT.

V and J are TRBV27 and TRBJ2-7; 12 bases are shared with TRBD1. This CDR3 comprises 14 residues. Germline CDR1 is MNHEY and CDR2 is SMNVEV (reference sequence). J lost 5 bases, V lost 2 bases, and 1 base had no gene match. CDR3 protein: CASSLGTGGHEQYF. The CDR3 DNA follows: TGTGCCAGCAGTTTAGGGACAGGGGGCCACGAGCAGTACTTC.